This TCR beta chain was recovered during a study of T cells in Graves' hyperthyroidism and ophthalmopathy. V was pared by 4 bases and J by 9 bases, with 14 bases between. Germline CDR1 reads SGDLS; CDR2 reads YYNGEE. This CDR3 is built from 13 residues. The PBMCs studied were ones that came from around 10 ml fresh peripheral blood. Findings of the study overall: Classification by a 13 V-J model distinguished ophthalmopathy from stable hyperthyroidism.

Researchers took RNA transcripts and amplified the TCR beta CDR3 regions from them. HTBI primers were employed in a first-round RT-PCR of the TCR CDR3. One entry per CDR3 protein results from TCRdb running MiXCR on the multiplex PCR reads. The sample has approximately 370,000 distinct CDR3 sequences, about 16% seen once. Of note for this clonotype: Antigen unknown.

Sequencing was done on a sample of blood. This clonotype was sampled from a woman in her 30s with Graves' hyperthyroidism. The J gene is TRBJ2-1, the V gene TRBV9; D gene unclear. The CDR3 region has the DNA TGTGCCAGCAGCCACCCCGCGCGTTCTGAGCAGTTCTTC. It translates to CASSHPARSEQFF. Full variable domain (outside the CDR3, taken from reference TRBV9 and TRBJ2-1): DSGVTQTPKHLITATGQRVTLRCSPRSGDLSVYWYQQSLDQGLQFLIQYYNGEERAKGNILERFSAQQFPDLHSELNLSSLELGDSALYFCASSHPARSEQFFGPGTRLTVL.